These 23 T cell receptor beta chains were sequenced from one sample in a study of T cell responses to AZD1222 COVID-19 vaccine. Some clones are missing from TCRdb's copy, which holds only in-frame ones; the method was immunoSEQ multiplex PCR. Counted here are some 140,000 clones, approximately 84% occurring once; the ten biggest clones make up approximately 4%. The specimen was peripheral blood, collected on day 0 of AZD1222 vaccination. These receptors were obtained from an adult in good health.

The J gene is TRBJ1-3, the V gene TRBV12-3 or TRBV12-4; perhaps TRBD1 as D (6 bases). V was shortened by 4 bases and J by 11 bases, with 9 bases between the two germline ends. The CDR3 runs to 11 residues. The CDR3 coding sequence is TGTGCCAGCAGTTATGGGACATCCATATATTTT. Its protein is CASSYGTSIYF.

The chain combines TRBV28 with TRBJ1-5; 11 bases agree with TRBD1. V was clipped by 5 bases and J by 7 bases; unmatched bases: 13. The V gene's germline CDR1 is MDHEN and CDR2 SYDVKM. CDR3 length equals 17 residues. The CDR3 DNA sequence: TGTGCCAGCAGTCTCTCCGGGACAGGGGGTTTTGGGCAGCCCCAGCATTTT. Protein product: CASSLSGTGGFGQPQHF.

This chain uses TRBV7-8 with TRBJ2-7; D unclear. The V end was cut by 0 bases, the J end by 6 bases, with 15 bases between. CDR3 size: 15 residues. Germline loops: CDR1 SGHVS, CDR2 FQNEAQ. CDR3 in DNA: TGTGCCAGCAGCTTAGCCAAGGGCCAAATCGGCGAGCAGTACTTC. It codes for CASSLAKGQIGEQYF.

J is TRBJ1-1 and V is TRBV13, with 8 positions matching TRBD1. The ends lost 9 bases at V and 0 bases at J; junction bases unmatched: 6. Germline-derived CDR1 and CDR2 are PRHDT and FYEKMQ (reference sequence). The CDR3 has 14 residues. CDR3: CASKGTGMNTEAFF. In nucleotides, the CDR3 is TGTGCCAGTAAGGGGACAGGAATGAACACTGAAGCTTTCTTT.

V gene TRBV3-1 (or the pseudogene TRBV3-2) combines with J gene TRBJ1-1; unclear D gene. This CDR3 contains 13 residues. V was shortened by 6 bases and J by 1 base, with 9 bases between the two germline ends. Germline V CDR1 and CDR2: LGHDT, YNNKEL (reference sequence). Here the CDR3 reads CASSYGQNTEAFF. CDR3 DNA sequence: TGTGCCAGCAGTTACGGGCAGAACACTGAAGCTTTCTTT.

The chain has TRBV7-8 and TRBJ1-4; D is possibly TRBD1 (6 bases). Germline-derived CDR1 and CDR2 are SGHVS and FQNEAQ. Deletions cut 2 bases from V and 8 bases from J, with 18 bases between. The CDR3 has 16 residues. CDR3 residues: CASSLQMGGKSEKLFF. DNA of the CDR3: TGTGCCAGCAGCTTACAAATGGGGGGCAAAAGCGAAAAACTGTTTTTT.

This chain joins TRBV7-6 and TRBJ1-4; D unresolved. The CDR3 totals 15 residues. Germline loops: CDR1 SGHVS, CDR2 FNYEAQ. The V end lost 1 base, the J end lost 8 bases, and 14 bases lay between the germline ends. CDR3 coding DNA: TGTGCCAGCAGCTTAGGGGAGGGTGTTGGAGAAAAACTGTTTTTT. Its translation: CASSLGEGVGEKLFF. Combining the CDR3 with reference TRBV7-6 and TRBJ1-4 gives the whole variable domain GAGVSQSPRYKVTKRGQDVALRCDPISGHVSLYWYRQALGQGPEFLTYFNYEAQQDKSGLPNDRFSAERPEGSISTLTIQRTEQRDSAMYRCASSLGEGVGEKLFFGSGTQLSVL.

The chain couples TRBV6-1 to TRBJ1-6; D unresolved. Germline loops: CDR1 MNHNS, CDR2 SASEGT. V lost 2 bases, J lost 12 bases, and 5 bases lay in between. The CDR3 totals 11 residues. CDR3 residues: CASSEFVPLHF. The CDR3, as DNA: TGTGCCAGCAGTGAATTTGTACCCCTCCACTTT.

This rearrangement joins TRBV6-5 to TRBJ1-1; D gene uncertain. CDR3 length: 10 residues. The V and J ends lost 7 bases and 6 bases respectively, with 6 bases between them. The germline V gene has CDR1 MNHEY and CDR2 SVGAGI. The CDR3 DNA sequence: TGTGCCAGCATCCAGGCTGAAGCTTTCTTT. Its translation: CASIQAEAFF.

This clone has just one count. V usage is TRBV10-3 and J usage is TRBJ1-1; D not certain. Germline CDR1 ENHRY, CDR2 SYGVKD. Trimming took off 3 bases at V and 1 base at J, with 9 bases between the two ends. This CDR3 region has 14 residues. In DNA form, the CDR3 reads TGTGCCATCAGTGAATTCGGGGAGAACACTGAAGCTTTCTTT. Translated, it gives CAISEFGENTEAFF.

The CDR3 DNA is TGTGCCAGTAGTTCGAACAGGGGGCGTGGCTACACCTTC. Protein sequence: CASSSNRGRGYTF. The chain couples TRBV19 to TRBJ1-2; TRBD1 agrees at 9 bases. The CDR3 is made up of 13 amino acids. Germline lookup yields CDR1 LNHDA and CDR2 SQIVND (reference sequence). Losses at the gene ends were 5 bases for V and 7 bases for J; bases not matched to a gene: 5.

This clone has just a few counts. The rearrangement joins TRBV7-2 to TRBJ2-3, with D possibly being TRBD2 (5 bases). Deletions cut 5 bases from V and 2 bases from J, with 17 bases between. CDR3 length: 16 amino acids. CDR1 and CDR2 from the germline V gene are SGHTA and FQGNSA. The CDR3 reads CASSPPLVSLTDTQYF. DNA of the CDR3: TGTGCCAGCAGCCCCCCACTAGTATCTCTCACAGATACGCAGTATTTT.

As DNA, the CDR3 is TGTGCCAGCTTCTGGACAGGGGGCAACACTGAAGCTTTCTTT. Translated, it gives CASFWTGGNTEAFF. The chain joins TRBV19 to TRBJ1-1; 11 bases line up with TRBD1. Germline CDR1 reads LNHDA; CDR2 reads SQIVND (reference sequence). This CDR3 region has 14 residues. The trim removed 9 bases at V and 2 bases at J, leaving 5 bases unmatched.

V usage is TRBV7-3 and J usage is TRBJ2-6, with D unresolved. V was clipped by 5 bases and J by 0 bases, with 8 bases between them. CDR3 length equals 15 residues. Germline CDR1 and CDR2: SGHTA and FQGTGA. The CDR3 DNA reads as TGTGCCAGCAGCCCTACAGACTCTGGGGCCAACGTCCTGACTTTC. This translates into CASSPTDSGANVLTF. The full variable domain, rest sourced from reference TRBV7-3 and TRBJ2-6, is GAGVSQTPSNKVTEKGKYVELRCDPISGHTALYWYRQSLGQGPEFLIYFQGTGAADDSGLPNDRFFAVRPEGSVSTLKIQRTERGDSAVYLCASSPTDSGANVLTFGAGSRLTVL.

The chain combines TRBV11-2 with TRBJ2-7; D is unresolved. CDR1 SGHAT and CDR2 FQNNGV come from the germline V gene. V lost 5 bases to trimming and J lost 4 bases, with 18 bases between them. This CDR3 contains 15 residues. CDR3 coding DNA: TGTGCCAGCAGCCCGCGAATTTCCGTTTCGTACGAGCAGTACTTC. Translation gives CASSPRISVSYEQYF.

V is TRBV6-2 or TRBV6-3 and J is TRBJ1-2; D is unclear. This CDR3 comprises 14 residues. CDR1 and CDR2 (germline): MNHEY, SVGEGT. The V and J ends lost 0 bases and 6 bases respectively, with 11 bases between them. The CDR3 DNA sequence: TGTGCCAGCAGTTACTCGGTTGCTGGGAATGGCTACACCTTC. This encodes CASSYSVAGNGYTF.

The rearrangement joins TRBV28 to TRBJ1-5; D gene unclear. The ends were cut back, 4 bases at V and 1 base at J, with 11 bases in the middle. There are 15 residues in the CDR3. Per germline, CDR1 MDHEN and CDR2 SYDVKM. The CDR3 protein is CASSSPGRSNQPQHF. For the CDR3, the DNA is TGTGCCAGCAGTTCCCCGGGCAGAAGCAATCAGCCCCAGCATTTT.

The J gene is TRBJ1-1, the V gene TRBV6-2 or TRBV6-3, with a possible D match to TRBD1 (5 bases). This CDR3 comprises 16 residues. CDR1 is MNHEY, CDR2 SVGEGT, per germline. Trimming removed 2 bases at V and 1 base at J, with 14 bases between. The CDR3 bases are TGTGCCAGCAGTTACACCCCAGGGCAAACGAACACTGAAGCTTTCTTT. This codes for CASSYTPGQTNTEAFF.

CDR3 region: CAWSVQIGTEAFF. The DNA of the CDR3 is TGTGCCTGGAGTGTACAGATAGGCACTGAAGCTTTCTTT. The chain is built from TRBV30 and TRBJ1-1; D is unclear. Trimming pared 0 bases from V and 4 bases from J, leaving 9 bases between. CDR3 length: 13 residues. From germline, CDR1 is GTSNPN and CDR2 SVGIG (reference sequence).

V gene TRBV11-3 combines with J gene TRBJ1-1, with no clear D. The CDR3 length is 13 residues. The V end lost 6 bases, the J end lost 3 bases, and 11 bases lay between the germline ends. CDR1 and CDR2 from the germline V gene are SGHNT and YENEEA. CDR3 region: CASSRNADTEAFF. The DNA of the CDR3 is TGTGCCAGCAGTCGCAATGCCGACACTGAAGCTTTCTTT.

CDR3 loop: CASSRQGGNQPQHF. The CDR3 DNA is TGTGCCAGCTCACGACAGGGGGGGAATCAGCCCCAGCATTTT. The chain is built from TRBV18 and TRBJ1-5, with 9 bases identical to TRBD1. V trimming: 4 bases; J trimming: 4 bases; junction bases outside the gene matches: 2. Germline V gene sequence: CDR1 KGHSH, CDR2 LQKENI. CDR3 length equals 14 residues.

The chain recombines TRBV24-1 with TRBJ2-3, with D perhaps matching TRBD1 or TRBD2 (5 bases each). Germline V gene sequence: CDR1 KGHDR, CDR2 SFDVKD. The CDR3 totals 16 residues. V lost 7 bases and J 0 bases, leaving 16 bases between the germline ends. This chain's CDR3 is CATRGEKGFSTDTQYF. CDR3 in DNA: TGTGCCACCAGGGGGGAAAAGGGGTTTAGCACAGATACGCAGTATTTT.

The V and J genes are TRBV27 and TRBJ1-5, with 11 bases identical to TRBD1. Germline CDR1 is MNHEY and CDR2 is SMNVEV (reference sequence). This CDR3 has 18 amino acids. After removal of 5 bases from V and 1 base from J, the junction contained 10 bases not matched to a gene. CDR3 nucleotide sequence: TGTGCCAGCAGTCAAGGGACAGGGGGAACTCTGAGCAATCAGCCCCAGCATTTT. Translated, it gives CASSQGTGGTLSNQPQHF.